These 26 T cell receptor beta chains came from one sample sequenced in a study of beta chain features in type 1 diabetes. Overall study findings and caveats: Within each of all four CD4+ subsets, Type 1 diabetes patients had TCRB CDR3s that were moderately but significantly shorter.

Their antigens are not known. What was sequenced were expressed TCRB transcripts, since all of the isolated RNA had been reverse transcribed. Sequencing was performed with immunoSEQ multiplex PCR; in TCRdb, only in-frame clones are kept and a portion is missing. The sample has more than 250,000 clones, around 24% seen once. Sequenced input: naive CD4+ T cells from blood. Source of these receptors: a woman in her twenties or thirties with type 1 diabetes.

This clone has only a few counts. This rearrangement joins TRBV5-1 to TRBJ2-1; D is perhaps TRBD2 (5 bases). V was pared by 1 base and J by 1 base, with 9 bases between. Per germline, CDR1 SGHRS and CDR2 YFSETQ. The CDR3 length is 15 residues. CDR3 residues: CASSLSSGSYNEQFF. In DNA form, the CDR3 reads TGCGCCAGCAGCTTGAGTTCGGGATCCTACAATGAGCAGTTCTTC.

V gene TRBV19 combines with J gene TRBJ1-4; D is uncertain. V was shortened by 5 bases and J by 5 bases, with 12 bases between the two germline ends. This CDR3 is built from 14 residues. The germline V gene has CDR1 LNHDA and CDR2 SQIVND (reference sequence). CDR3 region: CASSDGSVNEKLFF. The DNA of the CDR3 is TGTGCCAGTAGTGATGGCTCCGTCAATGAAAAACTGTTTTTT. The variable domain in full, with the rest retrieved from reference TRBV19 and TRBJ1-4, is DGGITQSPKYLFRKEGQNVTLSCEQNLNHDAMYWYRQDPGQGLRLIYYSQIVNDFQKGDIAEGYSVSREKKESFPLTVTSAQKNPTAFYLCASSDGSVNEKLFFGSGTQLSVL.

The J gene is TRBJ1-1, the V gene TRBV23-1, with TRBD1 matching 8 bases. TRBV23-1 is annotated as an ORF whose role is uncertain. Trimming cost V 3 bases and J 10 bases; bases outside gene matches: 10. CDR3 length: 14 residues. CDR3 region: CASSHLYRGRRAFF. Written as DNA, the CDR3 is TGCGCCAGCAGTCACCTATACAGGGGGAGGCGAGCTTTCTTT.

The chain combines TRBV10-3 with TRBJ1-2, with D perhaps matching TRBD1 (6 bases). Trimming cost V 7 bases and J 0 bases, with 12 bases left between them. Germline V gene lookup returns CDR1 ENHRY and CDR2 SYGVKD. The CDR3 loop spans 14 amino acids. CDR3 nucleotide sequence: TGTGCCATCACTTCACAGGGTGCTAACTATGGCTACACCTTC. This gives the protein CAITSQGANYGYTF.

This clone was seen a handful of times. This chain links TRBV5-4 with TRBJ1-5; tentative D call: TRBD1 (5 bases). There are 14 residues in the CDR3. The V and J ends lost 0 bases and 9 bases respectively, with 13 bases between them. The germline V gene has CDR1 SGHNT and CDR2 YYREEE (reference sequence). The chain's CDR3 is CASSLEGSPSPQHF. In DNA form, the CDR3 reads TGTGCCAGCAGCTTGGAGGGGTCCCCATCGCCCCAGCATTTT.

The chain has TRBV15 and TRBJ1-2; D is unclear. Germline CDR1 LNHNV, CDR2 YYDKDF (reference sequence). The germline V and J ends were trimmed by 0 bases and 8 bases, with 16 bases remaining between them. The CDR3 runs to 15 residues. The CDR3 protein is CATSRDQIAARGYTF. CDR3 nucleotides: TGTGCCACCAGCAGAGATCAAATTGCGGCCCGGGGCTACACCTTC.

V usage is TRBV7-8 and J usage is TRBJ1-5, with 8 bases identical to TRBD1. The CDR3 extends over 18 amino acids. V lost 5 bases and J lost 1; bases outside the gene matches: 13. The germline V gene has CDR1 SGHVS and CDR2 FQNEAQ. This CDR3 is CASSALQGAPRSNQPQHF. The CDR3 nucleotides read TGTGCCAGCAGCGCTCTTCAGGGGGCTCCGAGGAGCAATCAGCCCCAGCATTTT.

The genes are TRBV7-3 and TRBJ2-3, with 8 bases that match TRBD1. The germline CDR1 and CDR2 sequences are SGHTA and FQGTGA. This CDR3 has 15 amino acids. Losses at the gene ends were 4 bases for V and 3 bases for J; bases not matched to a gene: 6. This CDR3 reads CASSSGQGMTDTQYF. DNA for the CDR3: TGTGCCAGCAGCTCCGGACAGGGTATGACAGATACGCAGTATTTT.

This clone was observed a handful of times. The chain has TRBV6-5 and TRBJ1-5; TRBD1 aligns across 7 bases. The CDR3 length is 15 residues. The V gene end was trimmed by 5 bases and the J gene end by 6 bases; junction bases not matched to a gene: 10. CDR1 and CDR2 from the germline V gene are MNHEY and SVGAGI. The CDR3 bases are TGTGCCAGCAGTCAAGGGACAGTTAGAGGTCAGCCCCAGCATTTT. Residues: CASSQGTVRGQPQHF.

This clone was seen more than once but under ten times. The chain combines TRBV30 with TRBJ1-2, with D possibly TRBD1 on 5 matching bases. Germline V gene lookup returns CDR1 GTSNPN and CDR2 SVGIG (reference sequence). CDR3 length equals 16 residues. Between the trimmed V and J ends, which lost 0 bases and 4 bases, there was a span of 18 bases. CDR3 sequence: CAWSVPAARGGYGYTF. In DNA form, the CDR3 reads TGTGCCTGGAGTGTACCGGCGGCTCGGGGGGGCTATGGCTACACCTTC.

This chain joins TRBV6-5 and TRBJ1-1; the D gene is possibly TRBD1 (6 bases). Germline V gives CDR1 MNHEY, CDR2 SVGAGI. The CDR3 totals 15 residues. Trimming shortened V by 3 bases and J by 1 base, and 12 bases separated the two germline ends. The DNA for the CDR3 is TGTGCCAGCAGTTATATGGGACACGAGAACACTGAAGCTTTCTTT. It yields the protein CASSYMGHENTEAFF.

This clone was detected once. This chain uses TRBV10-3 with TRBJ1-1; no firm D call. Germline CDR1 is ENHRY and CDR2 is SYGVKD. V lost 10 bases and J 5 bases, leaving 20 bases between the germline ends. CDR3 length: 14 amino acids. The CDR3: CATNSIEVGTEAFF. The CDR3 DNA sequence: TGTGCCACCAACTCTATTGAGGTTGGGACTGAAGCTTTCTTT.

The chain carries TRBV2 and TRBJ2-3, with 10 nucleotides matching TRBD2. The CDR3 is 16 residues long. With V trimmed by 7 bases and J by 1 base, 8 bases remained unmatched. Germline V gene sequence: CDR1 SNHLY, CDR2 FYNNEI. CDR3 sequence reads: CASTSWGTSGTDTQYF. DNA of the CDR3: TGTGCCAGCACGTCGTGGGGGACTAGCGGCACAGATACGCAGTATTTT.

Here the CDR3 DNA reads TGCAGCGTTGGTGGACAGGGGTCTAGTGAAGCTTTCTTT. Residues: CSVGGQGSSEAFF. This chain joins TRBV29-1 and TRBJ1-1; TRBD1 matches 9 bases. The V and J ends lost 4 bases and 7 bases, in that order; junction bases with no gene match: 7. Germline CDR1 is SQVTM and CDR2 is ANQGSEA. The CDR3 extends over 13 amino acids.

This clone was seen only a few times. J is TRBJ1-2 and V is TRBV29-1, with 7 bases identical to TRBD1. The germline V gene has CDR1 SQVTM and CDR2 ANQGSEA. Trimming cost V 4 bases and J 7 bases; bases outside gene matches: 6. This CDR3 has 12 residues. Written as DNA, the CDR3 is TGCAGCGTTGGGATACAGGGGCCTGGCTACACCTTC. The encoded protein is CSVGIQGPGYTF.

The chain joins TRBV10-3 to TRBJ2-1; 8 nucleotides match TRBD1. Losses at the gene ends were 4 bases for V and 3 bases for J; bases not matched to a gene: 5. The germline gives CDR1 ENHRY, CDR2 SYGVKD. The CDR3 contains 15 residues. The CDR3 region is CAISGGQDYYNEQFF. The CDR3 DNA sequence: TGTGCCATCAGTGGGGGACAGGATTACTACAATGAGCAGTTCTTC.

The chain joins TRBV5-1 to TRBJ2-5; 8 bases match TRBD1. Per germline, CDR1 SGHRS and CDR2 YFSETQ. The CDR3 has 13 residues. Trimming took 6 bases from V and 5 from J; bases not matched to a gene: 6. CDR3 in DNA: TGCGCCAGCACGGACAGGGTGAGGGAGACCCAGTACTTC. Its translation: CASTDRVRETQYF.

Note on this clone: A junction end diverges from the germline sequence, so it may reflect a read error. The V gene is TRBV14, the J gene TRBJ2-3; D is undetermined. The CDR3 loop spans 13 amino acids. Germline CDR1 is SGHDN and CDR2 is FVKESK. Here the CDR3 DNA reads TGTGCCAGTAGCCGTCTAGGCACAGATACGCAGTATTTT. It specifies CASSRLGTDTQYF.

The chain employs TRBV4-1 and TRBJ2-1; 11 positions agree with TRBD2. This CDR3 comprises 13 residues. The trim removed 4 bases at V and 12 bases at J, leaving 5 bases unmatched. Germline-derived CDR1 and CDR2 are MGHRA and YSYEKL. This CDR3 reads CASSLGLAETQFF. The CDR3 DNA reads as TGCGCCAGCAGCCTGGGACTAGCGGAGACGCAGTTCTTC.

CDR3 sequence: CASSSTNTGELFF. The CDR3 region has the DNA TGTGCCAGCAGCTCAACGAACACCGGGGAGCTGTTTTTT. The chain carries TRBV7-6 and TRBJ2-2; no reliable D call. This CDR3 has 13 residues. CDR1 is SGHVS and CDR2 is FNYEAQ in the germline V gene. Trimming removed 4 bases at V and 0 bases at J, with 3 bases between.

This clone was seen a handful of times. The genes are TRBV11-2 and TRBJ2-1; tentatively, D is TRBD2 (5 bases). V gave up 5 bases and J gave up 5 bases, with 19 bases separating them. CDR3 length: 16 amino acids. Per the germline V gene, CDR1 is SGHAT and CDR2 is FQNNGV. The chain's CDR3 is CASSPAAERLNNEQFF. CDR3 sequence (DNA): TGTGCCAGCAGCCCAGCAGCGGAGAGGCTAAACAATGAGCAGTTCTTC.

The chain has TRBV4-1 and TRBJ1-2, with a tentative D call TRBD1 (5 bases). From germline, CDR1 is MGHRA and CDR2 YSYEKL. The CDR3 loop spans 13 amino acids. V lost 4 bases to trimming and J lost 4 bases, with 10 bases between them. The CDR3 sequence is CASSRMGLYGYTF. CDR3 coding DNA: TGCGCCAGCAGCCGCATGGGACTCTATGGCTACACCTTC.

J is TRBJ2-7 and V is TRBV30, with TRBD1 matching 8 bases. The CDR3 covers 17 residues. Germline-derived CDR1 and CDR2 are GTSNPN and SVGIG (reference sequence). Trimming took 1 base from V and 3 from J; bases not matched to a gene: 14. The CDR3 protein is CAWSAPPGQGKGYEQYF. The CDR3, as DNA: TGTGCCTGGAGTGCCCCCCCCGGACAGGGAAAGGGCTACGAGCAGTACTTC.

This clone has just a few counts. The chain carries TRBV23-1 and TRBJ2-3; possibly TRBD1 for D (6 bases). TRBV23-1 is sorted into the ORF group, with uncertain function. V dropped 11 bases and J dropped 2 bases, with 14 bases sitting between them. The CDR3 covers 13 residues. CDR3 nucleotide sequence: TGCGCCGGGGGCCTAACTCACACAGATACGCAGTATTTT. Its protein product is CAGGLTHTDTQYF.

The chain is built from TRBV4-1 and TRBJ1-5; 8 bases match TRBD1. In germline, CDR1 is MGHRA, CDR2 YSYEKL. Trimming at V came to 6 bases and at J to 0 bases, leaving 10 bases not matched to a gene. CDR3 length equals 17 residues. The CDR3 protein is CASRIRQGADSNQPQHF. CDR3 in DNA: TGCGCCAGCAGAATCCGGCAGGGGGCTGATAGCAATCAGCCCCAGCATTTT.

This chain joins TRBV7-9 and TRBJ1-1; D gene unclear. From germline, CDR1 is SEHNR and CDR2 FQNEAQ (reference sequence). The length of the CDR3 is 13 residues. V lost 3 bases to trimming and J lost 2 bases, with 7 bases between them. The DNA for the CDR3 is TGTGCCAGCAGCTTTGTCCTTAACACTGAAGCTTTCTTT. It yields the protein CASSFVLNTEAFF.